This paragraph reports one T cell receptor (beta chain). V was clipped by 3 bases and J by 7 bases, with 16 bases between them. Germline CDR1 SNHLY, CDR2 FYNNEI. This CDR3 has 15 amino acids. Using immunoSEQ multiplex PCR, the repertoire was profiled, and TCRdb retains in-frame clones only, with some absent. Counted here are approximately 200,000 clones, approximately 88% occurring once; the ten biggest clones make up more than 3%. The source of the sample is a study of blood T cell repertoires in COVID-19. Membership in each cohort depended on participant-reported clinical history. The TCR comes from a woman aged 25 to 39 who had been exposed to COVID-19. The chain employs TRBV2 and TRBJ1-5; the D gene is possibly TRBD1 (5 bases). Sequencing was done on a sample of PBMCs or T cells enriched from blood (not recorded which). CDR3 residues: CASSDGRAVAQPQHF. CDR3 DNA: TGTGCCAGCAGTGATGGCAGGGCCGTCGCCCAGCCCCAGCATTTT.